This TCR beta chain was observed in a study of Ad26.COV2.S vaccination and SARS-CoV-2 variants. The method was immunoSEQ multiplex PCR; TCRdb's version includes in-frame clones alone and lacks a portion of them. The data contain some 350,000 clones, roughly 90% of them singletons. The treatment is: over 15 received Ad26.COV2.S at low or high dose, single or two shots; 5 received placebo; per-sample allocation not given. Sampling was performed 63 days after the first vaccine or placebo injection. Losses at the gene ends were 4 bases for V and 7 bases for J; bases not matched to a gene: 13. The CDR3 loop spans 16 amino acids. In germline, CDR1 is MNHEY, CDR2 SMNVEV (reference sequence).

Sample: peripheral blood, taken in a trial of Ad26.COV2.S vaccine versus placebo. The chain couples TRBV27 to TRBJ1-5; 7 bases are shared with TRBD1. The TCR sequence derives from a person aged 18-60 years who received the Ad26.COV2.S COVID-19 vaccine or a placebo. The chain's CDR3 is CASSSLGEGAKQPQHF. The CDR3 DNA reads as TGTGCCAGCAGTTCCTTGGGGGAGGGGGCAAAGCAGCCCCAGCATTTT.